This entry lists 10 T cell receptor beta chains sequenced from one sample in a study of blood T cell repertoires in COVID-19. Only in-frame clones appear in the TCRdb table, and some are missing; sequencing was by immunoSEQ multiplex PCR. The sample lists some 270,000 clones, about 85% occurring once. Sequencing was done on a sample of PBMCs or T cells enriched from blood (not recorded which). The origin of the receptors is a woman aged 45-59 years who had been exposed to COVID-19.

The gene calls are TRBV27 and TRBJ1-2; the D gene is possibly TRBD1 (5 bases). V was trimmed by 0 bases and J by 3 bases, leaving 14 bases between them. Germline lookup yields CDR1 MNHEY and CDR2 SMNVEV (reference sequence). The CDR3 length is 16 residues. CDR3 nucleotide sequence: TGTGCCAGCAGTTTATCGGCTACAGGCCTCCACTATGGCTACACCTTC. Its protein is CASSLSATGLHYGYTF.

The chain combines TRBV19 with TRBJ2-2; 8 nucleotides align to TRBD1. The CDR3 runs 14 residues. Germline V gene sequence: CDR1 LNHDA, CDR2 SQIVND (reference sequence). V dropped 4 bases and J dropped 6; count of bases not matched to a gene: 4. The CDR3 DNA follows: TGTGCCAGTAGTACCCAGGGGGCACCCGGGGAGCTGTTTTTT. Translation gives CASSTQGAPGELFF.

The rearrangement links TRBV30 to TRBJ1-2, with 8 nucleotides matching TRBD1. The CDR3 loop spans 13 amino acids. Germline values: CDR1 GTSNPN, CDR2 SVGIG (reference sequence). V gave up 0 bases and J gave up 4 bases; unmatched junction bases: 1. CDR3 DNA: TGTGCCTGGAGTGTCAGGGGGCCCTATGGCTACACCTTC. Its protein product is CAWSVRGPYGYTF. Together with reference TRBV30 and TRBJ1-2, the CDR3 gives the full variable domain: SQTIHQWPATLVQPVGSPLSLECTVEGTSNPNLYWYRQAAGRGLQLLFYSVGIGQISSEVPQNLSASRPQDRQFILSSKKLLLSDSGFYLCAWSVRGPYGYTFGSGTRLTVV.

The V gene is TRBV24-1, the J gene TRBJ1-1; weak D call: TRBD1 (5 bases). The germline CDR1 and CDR2 sequences are KGHDR and SFDVKD. Trimming left V 7 bases short and J 1 base short, with 6 bases between. The CDR3 is made up of 12 amino acids. CDR3 amino acids: CATSQGNTEAFF. CDR3 nucleotides: TGTGCCACCAGCCAGGGGAACACTGAAGCTTTCTTT.

The genes are TRBV7-9 and TRBJ1-1; perhaps TRBD1 as D (5 bases). Trimming took off 0 bases at V and 5 bases at J, with 10 bases between the two ends. The length of the CDR3 is 14 residues. The germline V gene has CDR1 SEHNR and CDR2 FQNEAQ (reference sequence). The CDR3 loop reads CASSLAAQGTEAFF. The DNA of the CDR3 is TGTGCCAGCAGCTTAGCGGCCCAGGGTACTGAAGCTTTCTTT.

The J gene is TRBJ2-6, the V gene TRBV19; no definite D call. Per the germline V gene, CDR1 is LNHDA and CDR2 is SQIVND (reference sequence). The CDR3 is 18 amino acids. Trimming stripped 0 bases from V and 1 base from J, with 13 bases between. CDR3 coding DNA: TGTGCCAGTAGTATAGAGGCAGGATTTGTGTCTGGGGCCAACGTCCTGACTTTC. Its protein product is CASSIEAGFVSGANVLTF. Based on the CDR3 plus reference TRBV19 and TRBJ2-6, the full variable domain is DGGITQSPKYLFRKEGQNVTLSCEQNLNHDAMYWYRQDPGQGLRLIYYSQIVNDFQKGDIAEGYSVSREKKESFPLTVTSAQKNPTAFYLCASSIEAGFVSGANVLTFGAGSRLTVL.

The chain is built from TRBV19 and TRBJ2-1; 11 bases are shared with TRBD2. This CDR3 contains 18 residues. Germline CDR1 and CDR2: LNHDA and SQIVND (reference sequence). The ends lost 1 base at V and 2 bases at J; junction bases unmatched: 7. CDR3 loop: CASSIAALAGAPYNEQFF. CDR3 nucleotide sequence: TGTGCCAGTAGTATAGCCGCACTAGCGGGGGCCCCCTACAATGAGCAGTTCTTC.

V is TRBV11-2 and J is TRBJ2-1, with 13 bases that match TRBD2. The CDR3 is 15 residues long. The V gene's germline CDR1 is SGHAT and CDR2 FQNNGV. Losses at the gene ends were 4 bases for V and 7 bases for J; bases not matched to a gene: 4. The CDR3 spells CASSSTSGGANEQFF. Written as DNA, the CDR3 is TGTGCCAGCAGCTCCACTAGCGGGGGGGCGAATGAGCAGTTCTTC.

The chain links TRBV21-1 to TRBJ1-4. TRBV21-1 represents a pseudogene. The CDR3 extends over 15 amino acids. CDR3 in amino acids: CASSSGRLGIEKLFF. In DNA, the CDR3 is TGTGCCAGCAGCTCTGGACGACTAGGGATCGAAAAACTGTTTTTT.

The chain combines TRBV30 with TRBJ1-2; 7 bases are shared with TRBD1. V gave up 2 bases and J gave up 3 bases; unmatched junction bases: 3. This CDR3 comprises 13 residues. The germline CDR1 and CDR2 sequences are GTSNPN and SVGIG (reference sequence). The CDR3 sequence: CAWSPQGYYGYTF. In DNA, the CDR3 is TGTGCCTGGAGTCCACAGGGGTACTATGGCTACACCTTC.